This record looks at one T cell receptor beta chain sequence and its context. The table lists this clonotype with a few counts. The clone's antigen remains unknown. There are no base qualities to consult, and no much larger clone falls within one base. The sample is drawn from a study of T cells after yellow fever vaccination (dated 2019 in TCRdb). Looking at the study overall: The SMART-Seq v4 Ultra Low Input RNA kit was used to prepare libraries from fractions with low cell numbers. Bulk TCR alpha and beta repertoires were sequenced longitudinally to track T-cell clones before and after primary and booster YFV17D yellow fever vaccination. Two healthy male donors, one aged 18 to 30 and one aged 30 to 40 years, made up the cohort. Blood was collected at multiple timepoints before and after primary and secondary immunization, and bulk PBMC replicates and cell subsets were isolated.

What this sample's treatment or condition label stands for: live attenuated yellow fever vaccine strain. At every blood-draw timepoint, two biological replicates of bulk PBMCs were collected. PBMCs were isolated from peripheral blood using a standard Ficoll-Paque protocol. TriZol was used to extract RNA from bulk PBMCs, CD4 and CD8 fractions, and dextramer-positive and dextramer-negative fractions. Overall results and qualifications from the work: A small fraction of clonotypes showed up in both the CD4 and CD8 compartments, probably as a result of convergent recombination. The study included only two donors, which limits how far the findings can be generalized. Compared with the primary T-cell response, the secondary T-cell response was faster but weaker, reaching its peak on day 5 rather than on day 15. Because abundant contaminating clonotypes from the bulk population could be contained in FACS-sorted repertoires, computational filtering was required. Most clones expanded after primary vaccination were re-detected after the booster (around 96% of CD4 and approximately 89% of CD8), suggesting broad memory maintenance.

V loses 5 bases, J loses 0 bases, and the germline ends lie 19 bases apart. The CDR3 covers 18 residues, taking in both the cysteine and the phenylalanine. Only the CDR3 DNA is retained, 54 bases long and in frame from the first base. The germline V gene provides CDR1 MNHNS and CDR2 SASEGT. TCR cDNA was made using 5'RACE template switching, a step that added a universal primer site and unique molecular identifiers. cDNA synthesis was primed from both the TCR alpha and TCR beta constant segments. Library amplification involved two PCR steps, and the second step added sample barcodes and sequencing adapters. Sequencing of the libraries was done on either Illumina HiSeq 2500 (2x100 bp) or NovaSeq (2x150 bp). Concerning the study's data processing: MIGEC handled demultiplexing of reads and collapsing into UMI consensus sequences, while MiXCR performed V(D)J alignment. Clonotypes responding to the vaccine were identified with edgeR on replicate PBMC samples, with the criteria of FDR below 0.01 and a log2 fold change above 5 up to day 15. CD4 or CD8 identity was assigned to each bulk clonotype according to whether the clonotype was present at higher abundance in the sequenced CD4 repertoire or the sequenced CD8 repertoire. Starting from the raw public reads, TCRdb applied fastp trimming at Q25, assembled clones with MiXCR and retained in-frame beta chains. Rows are unified per CDR3 protein, each entry keeping the most common DNA and genes. These V and J calls are TCRdb output, not the study's own analysis. The sample yields 620,000 or so distinct CDR3 sequences; 9% to 15% were counted once. The ten largest clones represent about 15% of the sample.

The V and J genes are TRBV6-1 and TRBJ2-2; TRBD2 is possibly the D segment (6 matching bases). Here the sequenced sample was PBMCs, taken on the day of the yellow fever booster vaccination. The sequence derives from a man aged 30 to 45 who received the YFV17D yellow fever vaccine. The DNA sequence is as follows: TGTGCCAGCAGTCCACTGCCCTCGGGACTGTCGAACACCGGGGAGCTGTTTTTT. Translated, this gives CASSPLPSGLSNTGELFF.